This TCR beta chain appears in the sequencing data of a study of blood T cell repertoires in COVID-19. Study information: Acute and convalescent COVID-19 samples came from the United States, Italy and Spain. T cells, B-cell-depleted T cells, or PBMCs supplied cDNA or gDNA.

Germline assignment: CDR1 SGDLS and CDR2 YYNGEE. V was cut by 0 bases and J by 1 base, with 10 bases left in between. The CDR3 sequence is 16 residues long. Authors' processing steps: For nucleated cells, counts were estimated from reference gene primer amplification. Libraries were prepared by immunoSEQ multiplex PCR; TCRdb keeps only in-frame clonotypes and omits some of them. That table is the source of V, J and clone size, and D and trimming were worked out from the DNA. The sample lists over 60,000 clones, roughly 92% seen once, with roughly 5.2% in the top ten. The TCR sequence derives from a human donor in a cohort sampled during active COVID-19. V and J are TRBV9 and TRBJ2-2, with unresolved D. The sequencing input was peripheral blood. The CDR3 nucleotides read TGTGCCAGCAGCGTAGGGGTACAGCAGAACACCGGGGAGCTGTTTTTT. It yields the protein CASSVGVQQNTGELFF.